One sample yielded the 15 T cell receptor beta chains listed below, sequenced in a study of long-term antiretroviral therapy in people with HIV (dated 2022 in TCRdb). The immunoSEQ hsTCRB v3.0 assay was used at survey level resolution to sequence the TRB variable region. The source is immuneACCESS, and TCRdb retained only in-frame sequences with V and J called. Part of the clones is not carried over; for the studies checked, unresolved V genes explain less than half of this, and the remainder is unexplained. This sample lists tens of thousands of clones; about 88% were detected once. The leading ten clones occupy less than 6% of the sample. The sequenced sample was unsorted PBMCs, obtained around 2.6 years after starting antiretroviral therapy. Every receptor here comes from a man in his forties or fifties with HIV.

This rearrangement joins TRBV5-6 to TRBJ2-7; a weak D match, TRBD1 (6 bases). Trimming pared 4 bases from V and 4 bases from J, leaving 9 bases between. Germline V lookup: CDR1 SGHDT, CDR2 YYEEEE. CDR3 length equals 12 residues. The CDR3 is CASSPQGYEQYF. The CDR3 DNA follows: TGTGCCAGCAGCCCACAGGGTTACGAGCAGTACTTC.

This clone was seen once. The chain carries TRBV2 and TRBJ1-1; 10 bases line up with TRBD1. V was pared by 6 bases and J by 0 bases, with 7 bases of the junction left unmatched. The CDR3 has 16 residues. Germline assignment: CDR1 SNHLY and CDR2 FYNNEI. The CDR3 nucleotides are TGTGCCAGCAGAGACAGGGGGCTTCGACTGAACACTGAAGCTTTCTTT. It specifies CASRDRGLRLNTEAFF.

This clone was observed a few times. The rearrangement uses TRBV7-8 and TRBJ1-3; 9 bases are shared with TRBD1. Unmatched junction bases numbered 7, after V lost 7 bases and J lost 0 bases. The CDR3 is made up of 16 amino acids. Per germline, CDR1 SGHVS and CDR2 FQNEAQ. This chain's CDR3 is CASTRTGGASGNTIYF. CDR3 sequence (DNA): TGTGCCAGCACGAGAACAGGGGGCGCCTCTGGAAACACCATATATTTT.

The chain carries TRBV30 and TRBJ1-6; D is undetermined. Germline V lookup: CDR1 GTSNPN, CDR2 SVGIG (reference sequence). The CDR3 extends over 16 amino acids. V gave up 1 base and J gave up 0 bases, with 10 bases separating them. The CDR3 reads CAWSDVGYSYNSPLHF. The CDR3, as DNA: TGTGCCTGGAGTGATGTGGGGTACTCCTATAATTCACCCCTCCACTTT.

The chain couples TRBV7-2 to TRBJ1-2; 9 bases are shared with TRBD1. Unmatched junction bases numbered 14, after V lost 1 base and J lost 2 bases. CDR1 is SGHTA and CDR2 is FQGNSA in the germline V gene. The CDR3 length is 19 residues. CDR3 region: CASSLVSSLQGAPNYGYTF. Written as DNA, the CDR3 is TGTGCCAGCAGCTTAGTATCGTCTCTACAGGGGGCCCCCAACTATGGCTACACCTTC.

The chain joins TRBV5-4 to TRBJ1-2, with D possibly matching TRBD1 (6 bases). The CDR3 covers 14 residues. Looked up from germline, CDR1 is SGHNT and CDR2 is YYREEE (reference sequence). The V end lost 2 bases, the J end lost 5 bases, and 13 bases lay between the germline ends. CDR3 residues: CASSLGGVGYGYTF. CDR3 nucleotide sequence: TGTGCCAGCAGCTTAGGGGGGGTTGGATATGGCTACACCTTC.

This clone was seen more than once but under ten times. The V gene is TRBV6-5, the J gene TRBJ1-2; a weak D match, TRBD1 (5 bases). Trimming removed 2 bases at V and 1 base at J, with 5 bases between. The germline CDR1 and CDR2 sequences are MNHEY and SVGAGI. There are 13 residues in the CDR3. DNA of the CDR3: TGTGCCAGCAGTTACCAGGGTAACTATGGCTACACCTTC. Translated: CASSYQGNYGYTF.

V is TRBV6-1 and J is TRBJ1-6; no definite D call. The germline V gene has CDR1 MNHNS and CDR2 SASEGT. The CDR3 spans 15 residues. Trimming stripped 0 bases from V and 5 bases from J, with 8 bases between. The CDR3: CASSEALTDNSPLHF. Written as DNA, the CDR3 is TGTGCCAGCAGTGAAGCTTTAACGGATAATTCACCCCTCCACTTT.

This chain links TRBV5-4 with TRBJ1-2; TRBD1 matches 7 bases. J lost 7 bases, V lost 2 bases, and 8 bases had no gene match. There are 14 residues in the CDR3. The germline gives CDR1 SGHNT, CDR2 YYREEE (reference sequence). CDR3 coding DNA: TGTGCCAGCAGCTTTGGCAGGGGGGACGGTGGCTACACCTTC. Translating gives CASSFGRGDGGYTF. Looking up the rest from reference TRBV5-4 and TRBJ1-2 gives the full variable domain: ETGVTQSPTHLIKTRGQQVTLRCSSQSGHNTVSWYQQALGQGPQFIFQYYREEENGRGNFPPRFSGLQFPNYSSELNVNALELDDSALYLCASSFGRGDGGYTFGSGTRLTVV.

The chain uses TRBV7-8 and TRBJ1-2, with 8 bases aligning to TRBD1. Losses at the gene ends were 5 bases for V and 7 bases for J; bases not matched to a gene: 12. The CDR3 length is 15 residues. The germline V gene has CDR1 SGHVS and CDR2 FQNEAQ. The CDR3 loop is CASSASTGAQFGYTF. CDR3 DNA: TGTGCCAGCAGCGCATCGACAGGGGCGCAGTTTGGCTACACCTTC.

The sample holds a few counts of this clone. The rearrangement links TRBV7-2 to TRBJ1-1; 8 positions match TRBD1. The CDR3 covers 13 residues. Germline values: CDR1 SGHTA, CDR2 FQGNSA. V lost 2 bases and J lost 4; bases outside the gene matches: 0. CDR3 coding DNA: TGTGCCAGCAGCTTAACAGGGGGCACTGAAGCTTTCTTT. Protein sequence: CASSLTGGTEAFF.

V is TRBV18 and J is TRBJ1-1; D call uncertain. From germline, CDR1 is KGHSH and CDR2 LQKENI. Trimming removed 1 base at V and 0 bases at J, with 9 bases between. This CDR3 region has 15 residues. CDR3 protein: CASSPQWQVNTEAFF. The CDR3 DNA sequence: TGTGCCAGCTCACCACAATGGCAGGTGAACACTGAAGCTTTCTTT.

The V and J genes are TRBV20-1 and TRBJ1-1; no reliable D call. With 5 bases removed from V and 6 bases from J, the gap between germline ends came to 10 bases. Germline-derived CDR1 and CDR2 are DFQATT and SNEGSKA (reference sequence). The CDR3 runs 11 residues. In DNA form, the CDR3 reads TGCAGTGCTCCGTGGGAGGCTGAAGCTTTCTTT. This gives the protein CSAPWEAEAFF.

This clone appeared a single time. The chain couples TRBV4-1 to TRBJ1-1; D may be TRBD1 (5 bases). The CDR3 loop spans 15 amino acids. The V end lost 1 base, the J end lost 7 bases, and 16 bases lay between the germline ends. The germline CDR1 and CDR2 sequences are MGHRA and YSYEKL. In nucleotides, the CDR3 is TGCGCCAGCAGCCAAGGCATCAGGGAAGGAATTGAAGCTTTCTTT. It is translated as CASSQGIREGIEAFF.

V gene TRBV27 combines with J gene TRBJ1-4; D might be TRBD1 (5 bases). CDR3 length equals 17 residues. V dropped 0 bases and J dropped 3 bases, with 14 bases sitting between them. Per germline, CDR1 MNHEY and CDR2 SMNVEV (reference sequence). In nucleotides, the CDR3 is TGTGCCAGCAGTTTATCAGGCCCGGGGGGGGCTAATGAAAAACTGTTTTTT. Translated, it gives CASSLSGPGGANEKLFF.